This T cell receptor beta chain was identified during a study of T cell responses to AZD1222 COVID-19 vaccine. In its sample, this clone was seen once. Antigen specificity is unknown. Notes on the study in general: The study reported that nearly half of spike-specific TCRs target unmutated variant regions. Sampled repertoires all dated from after the peak T cell response.

This CDR3 is built from 14 residues. Germline V lookup: CDR1 SGDLS, CDR2 YYNGEE. V was trimmed by 4 bases and J by 4 bases, leaving 14 bases between them. Clones were sequenced by immunoSEQ multiplex PCR, and TCRdb holds only the in-frame ones, with some missing. The sample lists 150,000 to 200,000 clones; roughly nine tenths were seen once. The receptor was isolated from an adult in good health. This specimen was peripheral blood, taken on day 0 of AZD1222 vaccination. J is TRBJ1-1 and V is TRBV9; the D gene is possibly TRBD1 (5 bases). The CDR3 reads CASSPRRGVTEAFF. The CDR3 DNA follows: TGTGCCAGCAGCCCTCGGAGAGGGGTCACTGAAGCTTTCTTT. Supplemented by reference TRBV9 and TRBJ1-1, the full variable domain reads DSGVTQTPKHLITATGQRVTLRCSPRSGDLSVYWYQQSLDQGLQFLIQYYNGEERAKGNILERFSAQQFPDLHSELNLSSLELGDSALYFCASSPRRGVTEAFFGQGTRLTVV.